Shown below are 27 T cell receptor beta chains from a single sample sequenced in a study of OX40 agonist ivuxolimab in advanced cancers. The data were produced by immunoSEQ multiplex PCR, yet TCRdb's version contains in-frame clones alone and is incomplete. The data contain about 25,000 clones, approximately 80% of them singletons. Sequences were derived from CD4+ or CD8+ T cells sorted from blood, sampled in a trial of the OX40 agonist ivuxolimab. The source is an adult with an advanced solid tumor such as melanoma, head and neck, liver or kidney cancer.

This clone occurred a few times. The genes are TRBV6-1 and TRBJ2-7; no definite D call. The CDR3 is 14 residues long. Germline CDR1 reads MNHNS; CDR2 reads SASEGT. V was trimmed by 1 base and J by 0 bases, leaving 7 bases between them. In nucleotides, the CDR3 is TGTGCCAGCAGTGAAGTGTACAGCTCCTACGAGCAGTACTTC. It translates to CASSEVYSSYEQYF.

The chain links TRBV4-2 to TRBJ2-2, with a weak D call TRBD1 (6 bases). Germline V gene data show CDR1 as LGHNA and CDR2 as YNFKEQ. The germline V and J ends were trimmed by 4 bases and 5 bases, with 17 bases remaining between them. This CDR3 spans 16 amino acids. CDR3 amino acids: CASSPRQALYTGELFF. The DNA of the CDR3 is TGTGCCAGCAGCCCCAGACAGGCTCTTTATACCGGGGAGCTGTTTTTT.

The rearrangement joins TRBV19 to TRBJ1-5; TRBD1 is a possible D gene (5 bases). V was cut by 7 bases and J by 0 bases, with 19 bases left in between. This CDR3 contains 17 residues. Germline V lookup: CDR1 LNHDA, CDR2 SQIVND (reference sequence). The CDR3 sequence: CASKASGRTYSNQPQHF. CDR3 in DNA: TGTGCCAGTAAGGCTTCCGGGAGGACATATAGCAATCAGCCCCAGCATTTT.

The chain combines TRBV5-1 with TRBJ2-7, with D perhaps assigned TRBD1 or TRBD2 (5 bases each). This CDR3 has 12 amino acids. Germline lookup yields CDR1 SGHRS and CDR2 YFSETQ. V dropped 4 bases and J dropped 3 bases, with 8 bases sitting between them. The CDR3 reads CASSGDGYEQYF. In nucleotides, the CDR3 is TGCGCCAGCAGCGGGGACGGCTACGAGCAGTACTTC.

The rearrangement links TRBV11-2 to TRBJ2-3; D may be TRBD1 (6 bases). The CDR3 is 16 residues long. V was cut by 1 base and J by 0 bases, with 11 bases left in between. Germline V gene sequence: CDR1 SGHAT, CDR2 FQNNGV. The CDR3 region has the DNA TGTGCCAGCAGCTTAGCTTTACAGGGTAGCACAGATACGCAGTATTTT. Residues: CASSLALQGSTDTQYF.

This chain joins TRBV7-8 and TRBJ2-5, with 11 bases identical to TRBD1. With V trimmed by 2 bases and J by 5 bases, 7 bases remained unmatched. There are 16 residues in the CDR3. The germline CDR1 and CDR2 sequences are SGHVS and FQNEAQ. The CDR3 reads CASSLMDRGLGETQYF. Written as DNA, the CDR3 is TGTGCCAGCAGCTTAATGGACAGGGGGCTTGGGGAGACCCAGTACTTC.

V and J are TRBV10-3 and TRBJ2-5; D is uncertain. The J call may be faulty, since TRBJ2-7 better matches the DNA end. Per germline, CDR1 ENHRY and CDR2 SYGVKD. This CDR3 is built from 12 residues. The CDR3 region is CAISESSYEQYF. In DNA form, the CDR3 reads TGTGCCATCAGTGAGTCGTCCTACGAGCAGTACTTC.

The chain combines TRBV19 with TRBJ1-2, with TRBD1 identical over 7 bases. The V and J ends lost 6 bases and 3 bases, in that order; junction bases with no gene match: 7. The germline gives CDR1 LNHDA, CDR2 SQIVND (reference sequence). The CDR3 runs 14 residues. The CDR3 bases are TGTGCCAGTAGGATCAGGGGGGATTACTATGGCTACACCTTC. Translated: CASRIRGDYYGYTF.

The chain uses TRBV27 and TRBJ2-5; D might be TRBD1 or TRBD2, each matching 5 bases. The V gene's germline CDR1 is MNHEY and CDR2 SMNVEV (reference sequence). V was pared by 1 base and J by 1 base, with 10 bases between. The CDR3 is 15 residues long. The CDR3 loop reads CASSLWGSPQETQYF. The CDR3 region has the DNA TGTGCCAGCAGTTTATGGGGGTCCCCCCAAGAGACCCAGTACTTC.

This clone was picked up one time. V usage is TRBV5-4 and J usage is TRBJ2-2, with TRBD1 matching over 11 bases. This CDR3 comprises 17 residues. Germline loops: CDR1 SGHNT, CDR2 YYREEE (reference sequence). Unmatched junction bases numbered 12, after V lost 4 bases and J lost 7 bases. CDR3 region: CASSASDRGLVGGELFF. CDR3 DNA: TGTGCCAGCAGCGCGTCGGACAGGGGGCTCGTCGGCGGGGAGCTGTTTTTT.

The chain has TRBV7-2 and TRBJ2-5, with a possible D match to TRBD1 (5 bases). This CDR3 is 15 amino acids long. The V gene lost 5 bases and the J gene lost 3 bases, with 16 bases spanning the gap. Germline V gene lookup returns CDR1 SGHTA and CDR2 FQGNSA. The CDR3 bases are TGTGCCAGCAGCCCCCGGACAAATCTGAAAGAGACCCAGTACTTC. Protein sequence: CASSPRTNLKETQYF.

This chain uses TRBV7-8 with TRBJ1-2; 12 nucleotides agree with TRBD1. With 5 bases clipped from V and 2 bases from J, the junction kept 3 bases outside the gene matches. This CDR3 comprises 15 residues. Looked up from germline, CDR1 is SGHVS and CDR2 is FQNEAQ. In DNA form, the CDR3 reads TGTGCCAGCAGCCAGGGGACAGGGGGCAACTATGGCTACACCTTC. Translating it yields CASSQGTGGNYGYTF.

The rearrangement joins TRBV7-9 to TRBJ1-1; 10 bases align to TRBD1. V lost 8 bases and J lost 4; bases outside the gene matches: 22. CDR3 size: 19 residues. In germline, CDR1 is SEHNR, CDR2 FQNEAQ (reference sequence). The CDR3 DNA reads TGTGCCAGCGGAGGGGATCCGGGACAGGGGACCCTCGGGTCCACTGAAGCTTTCTTT. Translation: CASGGDPGQGTLGSTEAFF.

This chain joins TRBV6-5 and TRBJ1-1, with TRBD1 as a possible D gene (5 bases). The CDR3 is 15 amino acids. The germline gives CDR1 MNHEY, CDR2 SVGAGI. V was trimmed by 6 bases and J by 2 bases, leaving 16 bases between them. The CDR3 nucleotides are TGTGCCAGCAGCATCACTCAGGGAATTAACACTGAAGCTTTCTTT. The encoded protein is CASSITQGINTEAFF.

The CDR3 protein is CASSLGPSGSYSYEQYF. As DNA, the CDR3 is TGTGCCAGCAGCTTAGGACCTAGCGGGAGTTATTCTTACGAGCAGTACTTC. This rearrangement joins TRBV7-2 to TRBJ2-7; 10 nucleotides line up with TRBD2. The CDR3 runs to 17 residues. CDR1 and CDR2 (germline): SGHTA, FQGNSA. Germline trimming cut 1 base from V and 4 bases from J; bases unmatched to any gene: 10.

V gene TRBV2 combines with J gene TRBJ1-1; 7 bases are a match to TRBD1. Per germline, CDR1 SNHLY and CDR2 FYNNEI. The J segment lost 1 base and the V segment lost 8 bases, leaving 19 bases of the junction unmatched. CDR3 size: 18 residues. CDR3 residues: CASPLAGTAYVQNTEAFF. CDR3 coding DNA: TGTGCCAGCCCGTTAGCCGGGACAGCCTATGTTCAGAACACTGAAGCTTTCTTT.

The chain employs TRBV27 and TRBJ2-6, with a possible D match to TRBD1 (5 bases). The CDR3 is 18 residues long. Germline V gene lookup returns CDR1 MNHEY and CDR2 SMNVEV (reference sequence). V lost 2 bases and J 0 bases, leaving 14 bases between the germline ends. For the CDR3, the DNA is TGTGCCAGCAGTTTACAGGGTAGGGTGAGCTCTGGGGCCAACGTCCTGACTTTC. It yields the protein CASSLQGRVSSGANVLTF. The full variable domain, rest sourced from reference TRBV27 and TRBJ2-6, is EAQVTQNPRYLITVTGKKLTVTCSQNMNHEYMSWYRQDPGLGLRQIYYSMNVEVTDKGDVPEGYKVSRKEKRNFPLILESPSPNQTSLYFCASSLQGRVSSGANVLTFGAGSRLTVL.

This chain joins TRBV27 and TRBJ2-4, with D possibly being TRBD2 (6 bases). Germline values: CDR1 MNHEY, CDR2 SMNVEV (reference sequence). The CDR3 runs to 15 residues. Trimming cost V 8 bases and J 1 base, with 15 bases left between them. The CDR3 is CASSPEGVAKNIQYF. CDR3 sequence (DNA): TGTGCCAGCTCCCCGGAGGGCGTCGCCAAAAACATTCAGTACTTC.

The J gene is TRBJ2-2, the V gene TRBV7-6; no clear D. This CDR3 has 17 amino acids. Trimming stripped 2 bases from V and 5 bases from J, with 18 bases between. CDR1 is SGHVS and CDR2 is FNYEAQ in the germline V gene. The CDR3 DNA follows: TGTGCCAGCAGCTTAAACCGTCCCACCTTACCGACCGGGGAGCTGTTTTTT. This gives the protein CASSLNRPTLPTGELFF.

The rearrangement links TRBV11-1 to TRBJ2-7; D call uncertain. Germline loops: CDR1 SGHAT, CDR2 FQDESV (reference sequence). This CDR3 is 14 amino acids long. Trimming removed 0 bases from V and 2 bases from J, with 8 bases in between. The CDR3 spells CASSLARQTYEQYF. CDR3 DNA: TGTGCCAGCAGCTTAGCGCGACAAACCTACGAGCAGTACTTC.

This clone qualifies as medium-sized. The rearrangement links TRBV19 to TRBJ2-7; a possible D gene is TRBD1 (6 bases). The germline CDR1 and CDR2 sequences are LNHDA and SQIVND (reference sequence). The CDR3 runs to 11 residues. V shed 2 bases and J shed 7 bases, with 6 bases lying between them. The CDR3 region is CASSIRGEQYF. The CDR3 region has the DNA TGTGCCAGTAGTATAAGGGGGGAGCAGTACTTC.

The J gene is TRBJ1-1, the V gene TRBV4-3; D remains unclear. With 2 bases removed from V and 4 bases from J, the gap between germline ends came to 8 bases. In germline, CDR1 is LGHNA, CDR2 YSLEER. This CDR3 comprises 13 residues. This chain's CDR3 is CASSQPSGTEAFF. The CDR3 bases are TGCGCCAGCAGCCAACCCAGTGGCACTGAAGCTTTCTTT.

The V and J genes are TRBV11-2 and TRBJ2-7, with 11 bases matching TRBD2. The length of the CDR3 is 16 residues. Germline trimming cut 3 bases from V and 4 bases from J; bases unmatched to any gene: 8. The germline gives CDR1 SGHAT, CDR2 FQNNGV. The CDR3, as DNA: TGTGCCAGCAGCTTCTTACTAGCGGGAGAATTTTACGAGCAGTACTTC. Protein: CASSFLLAGEFYEQYF.

This chain joins TRBV6-1 and TRBJ1-4, with D possibly matching TRBD1 (6 bases). V lost 3 bases to trimming and J lost 7 bases, with 15 bases between them. This CDR3 is 15 amino acids long. Germline V lookup: CDR1 MNHNS, CDR2 SASEGT. This chain's CDR3 is CASSDDQGRSEKLFF. In DNA, the CDR3 is TGTGCCAGCAGTGACGACCAGGGGCGAAGTGAAAAACTGTTTTTT.

This chain uses TRBV6-6 with TRBJ2-5; D remains unclear. The closer fit of TRBJ2-7 to the DNA end suggests the J call may be wrong. This CDR3 has 14 residues. In germline, CDR1 is MNHNY, CDR2 SVGAGI (reference sequence). The CDR3 DNA is TGTGCCAGCAGTTACTCAGGATCTTACTACGAGCAGTACTTC. Residues: CASSYSGSYYEQYF.

The CDR3 is CASSWGRATDGYTF. The CDR3, as DNA: TGTGCCAGCAGCTGGGGGCGAGCCACAGATGGCTACACCTTC. J is TRBJ1-2 and V is TRBV25-1, with D possibly being TRBD1 (6 bases). The CDR3 spans 14 residues. V lost 6 bases and J 6 bases, leaving 17 bases between the germline ends. Germline loops: CDR1 MGHDK, CDR2 SYGVNS.

The V call is TRBV5-6, the J call TRBJ1-1; maybe TRBD1 (5 bases). Deletions cut 4 bases from V and 1 base from J, with 11 bases between. From germline, CDR1 is SGHDT and CDR2 YYEEEE. This CDR3 spans 14 amino acids. CDR3 sequence: CASSAGPSNTEAFF. CDR3 DNA sequence: TGTGCCAGCAGCGCGGGACCGTCGAACACTGAAGCTTTCTTT. Combining the CDR3 with reference TRBV5-6 and TRBJ1-1 gives the whole variable domain DAGVTQSPTHLIKTRGQQVTLRCSPKSGHDTVSWYQQALGQGPQFIFQYYEEEERQRGNFPDRFSGHQFPNYSSELNVNALLLGDSALYLCASSAGPSNTEAFFGQGTRLTVV.